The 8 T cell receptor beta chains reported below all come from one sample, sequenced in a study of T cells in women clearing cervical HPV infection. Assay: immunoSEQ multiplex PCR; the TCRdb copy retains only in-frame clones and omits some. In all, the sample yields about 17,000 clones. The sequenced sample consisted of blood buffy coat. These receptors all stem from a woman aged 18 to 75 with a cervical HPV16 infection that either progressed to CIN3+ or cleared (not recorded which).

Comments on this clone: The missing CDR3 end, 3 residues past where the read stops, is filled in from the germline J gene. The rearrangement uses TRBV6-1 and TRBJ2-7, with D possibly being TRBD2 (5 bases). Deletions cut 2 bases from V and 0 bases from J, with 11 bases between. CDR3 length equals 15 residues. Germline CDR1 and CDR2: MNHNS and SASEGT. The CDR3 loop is CASSERTVSSYEQYF. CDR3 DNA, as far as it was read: TGTGCCAGCAGTGAAAGGACTGTCAGCTCCTACGAG.

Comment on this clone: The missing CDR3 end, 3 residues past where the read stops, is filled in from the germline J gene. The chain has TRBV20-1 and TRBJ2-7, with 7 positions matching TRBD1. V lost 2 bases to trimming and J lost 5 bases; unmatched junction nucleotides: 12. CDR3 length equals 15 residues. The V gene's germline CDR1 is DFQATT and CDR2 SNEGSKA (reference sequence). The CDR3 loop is CSARPPRQGGDEQYF. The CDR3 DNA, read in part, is TGCAGTGCTAGACCCCCCCGACAGGGTGGGGACGAG.

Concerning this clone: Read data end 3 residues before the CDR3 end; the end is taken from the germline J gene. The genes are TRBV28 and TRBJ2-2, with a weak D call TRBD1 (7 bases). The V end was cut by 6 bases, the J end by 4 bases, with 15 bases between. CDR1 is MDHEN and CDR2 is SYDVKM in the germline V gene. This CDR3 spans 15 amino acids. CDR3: CASRPGGSGTGELFF. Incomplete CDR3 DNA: TGTGCCAGCAGGCCAGGGGGGTCGGGCACCGGGGAG.

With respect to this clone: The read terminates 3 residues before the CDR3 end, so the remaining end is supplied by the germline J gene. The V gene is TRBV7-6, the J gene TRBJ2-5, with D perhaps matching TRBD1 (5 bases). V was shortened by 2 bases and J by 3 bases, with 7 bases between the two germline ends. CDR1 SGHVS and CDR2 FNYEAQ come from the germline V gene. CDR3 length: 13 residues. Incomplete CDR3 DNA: TGTGCCAGCAGCTTAAGCAGGGAAGAGACC. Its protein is CASSLSREET. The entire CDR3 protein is CASSLSREETQYF. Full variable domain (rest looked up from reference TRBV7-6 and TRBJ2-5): GAGVSQSPRYKVTKRGQDVALRCDPISGHVSLYWYRQALGQGPEFLTYFNYEAQQDKSGLPNDRFSAERPEGSISTLTIQRTEQRDSAMYRCASSLSREETQYFGPGTRLLVL.

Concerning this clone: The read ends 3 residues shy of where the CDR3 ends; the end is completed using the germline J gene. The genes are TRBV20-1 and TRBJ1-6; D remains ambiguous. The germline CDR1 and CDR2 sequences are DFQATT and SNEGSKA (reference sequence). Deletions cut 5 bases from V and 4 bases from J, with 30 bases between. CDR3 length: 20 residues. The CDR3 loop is CSARLTSSTHHLYYNSPLHF. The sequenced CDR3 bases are TGCAGTGCTCGCTTGACTAGCTCTACCCATCATCTTTATTATAATTCACCC.

The chain's CDR3 is CATAGAPLSTEAFF. The sequenced CDR3 bases are TGTGCCACCGCAGGGGCCCCCCTTTCCACTGAA. The chain joins TRBV10-3 to TRBJ1-1, with a weak D call TRBD1 (6 bases). The read ends 3 residues before the CDR3 terminus; that terminus is restored from the germline J gene. The CDR3 spans 14 residues. CDR1 and CDR2 from the germline V gene are ENHRY and SYGVKD. V gave up 10 bases and J gave up 4 bases, with 19 bases separating them.

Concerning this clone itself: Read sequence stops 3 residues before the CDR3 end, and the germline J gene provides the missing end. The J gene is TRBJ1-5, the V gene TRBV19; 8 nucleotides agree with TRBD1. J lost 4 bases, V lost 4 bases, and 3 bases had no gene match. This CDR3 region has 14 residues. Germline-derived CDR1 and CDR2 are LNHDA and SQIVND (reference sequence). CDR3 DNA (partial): TGTGCCAGTAGTAGGGACAGGCCAAATCAGCCC. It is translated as CASSRDRPNQP. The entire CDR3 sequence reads CASSRDRPNQPQHF.

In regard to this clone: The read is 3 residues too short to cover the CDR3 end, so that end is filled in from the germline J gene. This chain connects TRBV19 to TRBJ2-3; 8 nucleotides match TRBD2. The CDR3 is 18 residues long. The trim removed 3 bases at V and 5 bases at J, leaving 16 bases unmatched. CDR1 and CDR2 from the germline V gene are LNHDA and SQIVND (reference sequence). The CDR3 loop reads CASSIIGFRGGPVDTQYF. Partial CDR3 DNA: TGTGCCAGTAGTATCATTGGCTTTCGGGGGGGGCCGGTAGATACG.